This T cell receptor beta chain was profiled in a study of T cell responses to AZD1222 COVID-19 vaccine. Regarding the study as a whole: Baseline seropositives among AZD1222 recipients totaled only five to seven. The donor group comprised mostly white British people and more females; the analysis possibly underestimated clonal diversity.

Comment on this clone: Its antigen remains unknown.

The protocol was immunoSEQ multiplex PCR, while the TCRdb copy is restricted to in-frame clones and leaves out a portion. The sample carries about 160,000 clones, 80% to 90% recorded once. The CDR3 sequence is 14 residues long. Germline V gives CDR1 LNHDA, CDR2 SQIVND (reference sequence). J was trimmed by 0 bases and V by 4 bases; bases with no gene match: 0. The chain links TRBV19 to TRBJ2-3, with 8 bases lining up with TRBD2. The input for sequencing was peripheral blood, taken on day 0 of AZD1222 vaccination. The sequence was collected from an adult in good health. In nucleotides, the CDR3 is TGTGCCAGTAGTAGGACTAGCAGCACAGATACGCAGTATTTT. Its protein is CASSRTSSTDTQYF.